This record covers a single T cell receptor beta chain. Participant age was about 18 to 89 years, and participants resided in about 25 US areas. Each participant's cohort was designated according to participant-reported clinical history. Someone with COVID-19 had been met by exposed participants within 2 weeks before study entry. This record belongs to a study of blood T cell repertoires in COVID-19. Methods used by the authors: Reference gene primer amplification gave nucleated cell count estimates. Sequenced by immunoSEQ multiplex PCR; TCRdb stores in-frame clones only, minus some. Clone size and the V and J calls come from that table; the DNA yielded D and trimming. The sample holds about 210,000 clones; around 84% are singletons and the top ten take about 3.2%. The CDR3 totals 13 residues. Germline CDR1 is SNHLY and CDR2 is FYNNEI. Trimming took 6 bases from V and 2 from J, leaving 7 bases between them.

This sequence joins TRBV2 and TRBJ2-2; D possibly corresponds to TRBD1 (6 bases). This receptor was obtained from a woman aged 25 to 39 who had been exposed to COVID-19. Material: PBMCs or T cells enriched from blood (not recorded which). The CDR3 DNA reads TGTGCCAGCAGGGACAGTAACACCGGGGAGCTGTTTTTT. Its translation is CASRDSNTGELFF.